These 8 T cell receptor beta chains share one sample of origin, sequenced in a study of blood T cell repertoires in COVID-19. Profiling relied on immunoSEQ multiplex PCR, and the TCRdb table lists in-frame clones only, not all of them. The data show 120,000 to 150,000 clones, with 70% to 90% seen just once and around 8% held by the top ten. Sequencing was done on a sample of peripheral blood. The receptors stem from a woman aged 55-75 years with COVID-19, enrolled during active disease.

This clone has only one observation. V and J are TRBV6-5 and TRBJ2-7; D is perhaps TRBD1 (6 bases). V was clipped by 8 bases and J by 0 bases, with 14 bases between them. This CDR3 comprises 14 residues. Germline CDR1 is MNHEY and CDR2 is SVGAGI. CDR3 DNA sequence: TGTGCCAGCTCCAAACCGGGACACTCCTACGAGCAGTACTTC. Its translation: CASSKPGHSYEQYF.

This chain links TRBV13 with TRBJ2-3; perhaps TRBD2 as D (6 bases). From germline, CDR1 is PRHDT and CDR2 FYEKMQ (reference sequence). Trimming pared 5 bases from V and 0 bases from J, leaving 27 bases between. The CDR3 has 20 amino acids. In nucleotides, the CDR3 is TGTGCCAGCAGCGGGAGGTCCCGTAAGACTCGAAAAAATAGCACAGATACGCAGTATTTT. Protein sequence: CASSGRSRKTRKNSTDTQYF.

This chain links TRBV19 with TRBJ2-3; 9 positions agree with TRBD2. Germline assignment: CDR1 LNHDA and CDR2 SQIVND (reference sequence). The CDR3 is 15 amino acids. J lost 6 bases, V lost 3 bases, and 7 bases had no gene match. CDR3 sequence: CASSMAAGGLDTQYF. The CDR3 nucleotides are TGTGCCAGTAGTATGGCGGCGGGGGGGCTGGATACGCAGTATTTT.

The V and J genes are TRBV7-8 and TRBJ1-1, with D perhaps matching TRBD1 (6 bases). Deletions cut 3 bases from V and 2 bases from J, with 10 bases between. Germline CDR1 SGHVS, CDR2 FQNEAQ. This CDR3 has 14 residues. CDR3 region: CASSFYRVNTEAFF. The CDR3 DNA follows: TGTGCCAGCAGCTTCTACAGGGTTAACACTGAAGCTTTCTTT.

This rearrangement joins TRBV5-6 to TRBJ1-1; 7 bases line up with TRBD1. Germline CDR1 and CDR2: SGHDT and YYEEEE. The CDR3 sequence is 14 residues long. V lost 3 bases and J lost 0; bases outside the gene matches: 2. Here the CDR3 DNA reads TGTGCCAGCAGCTCGGGACAGATGAACACTGAAGCTTTCTTT. This sequence encodes CASSSGQMNTEAFF.

The gene calls are TRBV5-6 and TRBJ2-3; TRBD2 matches at 13 bases. Germline CDR1 is SGHDT and CDR2 is YYEEEE. CDR3 length equals 16 residues. Losses at the gene ends were 4 bases for V and 5 bases for J; bases not matched to a gene: 7. The CDR3, as DNA: TGTGCCAGCAGCCATGGACTAGCGGGAGTAGGAGATACGCAGTATTTT. Amino acids: CASSHGLAGVGDTQYF.

The chain couples TRBV4-1 to TRBJ2-2; a possible D gene is TRBD1 (6 bases). The length of the CDR3 is 15 residues. Germline values: CDR1 MGHRA, CDR2 YSYEKL. V lost 4 bases and J lost 6, with 15 bases in between. CDR3 sequence (DNA): TGCGCCAGCAGCCGATACAGGGAAGACCCCGGGGAGCTGTTTTTT. It yields the protein CASSRYREDPGELFF.

The J gene is TRBJ1-1, the V gene TRBV19; no definite D call. The germline V gene encodes CDR1 LNHDA and CDR2 SQIVND (reference sequence). This CDR3 region has 13 residues. The germline V and J ends were trimmed by 3 bases and 6 bases, with 11 bases remaining between them. CDR3: CASSIYSYPEAFF. The CDR3 DNA reads TGTGCCAGTAGTATTTACAGCTACCCTGAAGCTTTCTTT.